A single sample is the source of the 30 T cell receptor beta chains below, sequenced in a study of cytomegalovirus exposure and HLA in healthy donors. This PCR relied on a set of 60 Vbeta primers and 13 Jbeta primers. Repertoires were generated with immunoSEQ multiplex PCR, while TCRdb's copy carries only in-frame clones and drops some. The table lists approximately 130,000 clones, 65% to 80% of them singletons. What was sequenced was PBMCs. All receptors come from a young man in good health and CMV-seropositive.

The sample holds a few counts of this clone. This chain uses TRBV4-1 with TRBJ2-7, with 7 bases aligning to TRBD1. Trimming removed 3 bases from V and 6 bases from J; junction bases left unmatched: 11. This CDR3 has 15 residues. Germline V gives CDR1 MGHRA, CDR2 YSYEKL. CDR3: CASSQEQTGSREQYF. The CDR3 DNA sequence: TGCGCCAGCAGCCAGGAGCAGACAGGGTCTCGCGAGCAGTACTTC.

The CDR3 region has the DNA TGCGCCAGCAGTCTAAATGGACAGACAACTAATGAAAAACTGTTTTTT. Translated, it gives CASSLNGQTTNEKLFF. The rearrangement uses TRBV5-1 and TRBJ1-4, with D perhaps matching TRBD1 (6 bases). CDR1 is SGHRS, CDR2 YFSETQ, per germline. V was shortened by 5 bases and J by 0 bases, with 14 bases between the two germline ends. The CDR3 has 16 residues.

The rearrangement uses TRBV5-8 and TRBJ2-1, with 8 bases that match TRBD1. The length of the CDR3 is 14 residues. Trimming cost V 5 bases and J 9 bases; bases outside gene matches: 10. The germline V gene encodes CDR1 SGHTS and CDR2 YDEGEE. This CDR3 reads CASSMDRDRGEQFF. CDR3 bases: TGTGCCAGCAGTATGGACAGGGACCGCGGTGAGCAGTTCTTC.

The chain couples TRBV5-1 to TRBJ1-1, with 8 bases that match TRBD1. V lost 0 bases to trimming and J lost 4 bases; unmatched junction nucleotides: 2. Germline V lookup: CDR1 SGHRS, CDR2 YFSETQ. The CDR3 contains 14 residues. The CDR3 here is CASSLGDRGTEAFF. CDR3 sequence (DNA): TGCGCCAGCAGCTTGGGAGACAGGGGCACTGAAGCTTTCTTT.

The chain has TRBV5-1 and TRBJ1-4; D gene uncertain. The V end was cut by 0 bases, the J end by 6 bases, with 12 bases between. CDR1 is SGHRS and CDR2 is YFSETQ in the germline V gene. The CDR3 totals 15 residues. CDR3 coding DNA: TGCGCCAGCAGCTTGGTCGGGGAGGGTGATGAAAAACTGTTTTTT. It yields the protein CASSLVGEGDEKLFF.

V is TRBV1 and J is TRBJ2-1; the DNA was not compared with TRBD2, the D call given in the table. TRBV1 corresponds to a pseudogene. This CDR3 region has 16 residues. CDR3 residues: CTSSLPGLQGHNEQFF. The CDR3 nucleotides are TGCACCAGCAGCCTGCCGGGACTCCAGGGACACAATGAGCAGTTCTTC.

The CDR3 is CAIREGQGADGYTF. CDR3 bases: TGTGCCATCAGGGAAGGACAGGGGGCGGATGGCTACACCTTC. The chain uses TRBV10-3 and TRBJ1-2, with 11 positions matching TRBD1. V lost 6 bases and J lost 6; bases outside the gene matches: 6. The length of the CDR3 is 14 residues. The germline gives CDR1 ENHRY, CDR2 SYGVKD.

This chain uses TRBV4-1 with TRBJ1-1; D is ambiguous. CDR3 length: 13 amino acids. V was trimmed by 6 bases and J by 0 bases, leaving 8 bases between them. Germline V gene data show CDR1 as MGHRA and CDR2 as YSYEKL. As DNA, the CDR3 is TGCGCCAGCAGGGAGGGAATGAACACTGAAGCTTTCTTT. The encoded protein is CASREGMNTEAFF.

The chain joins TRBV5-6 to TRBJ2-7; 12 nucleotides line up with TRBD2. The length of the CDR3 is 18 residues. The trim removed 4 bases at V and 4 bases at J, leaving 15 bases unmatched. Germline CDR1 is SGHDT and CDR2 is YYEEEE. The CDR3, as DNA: TGTGCCAGCAGCGCACGGCTAGCGGGGGGGATTCTTAGATACGAGCAGTACTTC. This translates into CASSARLAGGILRYEQYF.

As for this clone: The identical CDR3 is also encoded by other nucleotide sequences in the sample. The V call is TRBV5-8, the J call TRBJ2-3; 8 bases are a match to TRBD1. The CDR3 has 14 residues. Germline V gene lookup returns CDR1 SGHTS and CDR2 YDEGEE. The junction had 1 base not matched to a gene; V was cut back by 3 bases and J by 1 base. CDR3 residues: CASSWGQGTDTQYF. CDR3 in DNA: TGTGCCAGCAGCTGGGGACAGGGCACAGATACGCAGTATTTT.

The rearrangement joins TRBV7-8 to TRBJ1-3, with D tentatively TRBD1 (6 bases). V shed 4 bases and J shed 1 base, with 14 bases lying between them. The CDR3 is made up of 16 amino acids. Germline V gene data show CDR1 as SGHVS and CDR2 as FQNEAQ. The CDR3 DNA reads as TGTGCCAGCAGCTCCCGGACAGTCCGATCTGGAAACACCATATATTTT. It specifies CASSSRTVRSGNTIYF.

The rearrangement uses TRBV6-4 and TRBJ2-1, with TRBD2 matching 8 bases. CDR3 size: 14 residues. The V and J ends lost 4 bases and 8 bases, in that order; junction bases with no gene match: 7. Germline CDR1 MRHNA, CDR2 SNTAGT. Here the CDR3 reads CASSAGREGHEQFF. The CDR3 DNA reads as TGTGCCAGCAGTGCCGGGAGGGAGGGCCATGAGCAGTTCTTC.

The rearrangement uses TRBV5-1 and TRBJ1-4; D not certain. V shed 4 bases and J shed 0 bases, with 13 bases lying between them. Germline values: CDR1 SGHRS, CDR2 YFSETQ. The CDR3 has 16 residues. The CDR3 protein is CASSEGDAATNEKLFF. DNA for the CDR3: TGCGCCAGCAGCGAAGGAGACGCGGCAACTAATGAAAAACTGTTTTTT. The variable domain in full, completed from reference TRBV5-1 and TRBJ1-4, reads KAGVTQTPRYLIKTRGQQVTLSCSPISGHRSVSWYQQTPGQGLQFLFEYFSETQRNKGNFPGRFSGRQFSNSRSEMNVSTLELGDSALYLCASSEGDAATNEKLFFGSGTQLSVL.

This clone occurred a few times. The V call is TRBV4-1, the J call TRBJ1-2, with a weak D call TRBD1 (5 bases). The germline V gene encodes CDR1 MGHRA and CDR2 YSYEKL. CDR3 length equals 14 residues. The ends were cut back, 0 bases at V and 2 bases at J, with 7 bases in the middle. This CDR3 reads CASSQDRTNYGYTF. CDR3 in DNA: TGCGCCAGCAGCCAAGATCGGACAAACTATGGCTACACCTTC.

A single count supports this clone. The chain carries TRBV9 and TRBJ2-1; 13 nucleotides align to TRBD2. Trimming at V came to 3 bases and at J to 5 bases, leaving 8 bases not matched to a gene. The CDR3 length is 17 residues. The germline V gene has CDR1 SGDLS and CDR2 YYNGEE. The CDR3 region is CASSARLAGGNHNEQFF. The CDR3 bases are TGTGCCAGCAGCGCCCGACTAGCGGGAGGTAATCACAATGAGCAGTTCTTC.

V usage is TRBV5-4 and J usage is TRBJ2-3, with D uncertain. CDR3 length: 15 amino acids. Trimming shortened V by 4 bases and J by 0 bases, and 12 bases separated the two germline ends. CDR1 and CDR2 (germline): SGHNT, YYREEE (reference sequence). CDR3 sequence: CASSPRLTSTDTQYF. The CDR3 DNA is TGTGCCAGCAGCCCGCGACTTACAAGCACAGATACGCAGTATTTT. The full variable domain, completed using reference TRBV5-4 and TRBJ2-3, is ETGVTQSPTHLIKTRGQQVTLRCSSQSGHNTVSWYQQALGQGPQFIFQYYREEENGRGNFPPRFSGLQFPNYSSELNVNALELDDSALYLCASSPRLTSTDTQYFGPGTRLTVL.

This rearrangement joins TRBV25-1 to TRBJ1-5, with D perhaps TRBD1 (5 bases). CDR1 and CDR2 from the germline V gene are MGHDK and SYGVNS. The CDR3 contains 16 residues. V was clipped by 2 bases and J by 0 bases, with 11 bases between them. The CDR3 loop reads CASSETDKYSNQPQHF. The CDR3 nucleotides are TGTGCCAGCAGTGAAACGGACAAATATAGCAATCAGCCCCAGCATTTT.

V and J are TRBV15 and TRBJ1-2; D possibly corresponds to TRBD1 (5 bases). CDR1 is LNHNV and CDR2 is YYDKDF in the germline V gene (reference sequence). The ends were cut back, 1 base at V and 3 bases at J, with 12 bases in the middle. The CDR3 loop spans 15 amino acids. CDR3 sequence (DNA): TGTGCCACCAGCAGAGGTCGCGAAGGGGACTATGGCTACACCTTC. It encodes CATSRGREGDYGYTF.

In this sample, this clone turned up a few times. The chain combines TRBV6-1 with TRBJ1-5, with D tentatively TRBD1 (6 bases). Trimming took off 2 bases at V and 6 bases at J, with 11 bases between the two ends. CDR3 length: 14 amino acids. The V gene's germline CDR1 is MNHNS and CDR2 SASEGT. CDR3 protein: CASSEWGGLQPQHF. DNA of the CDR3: TGTGCCAGCAGTGAATGGGGGGGGCTTCAGCCCCAGCATTTT.

CDR3 sequence reads: CASNGDRGADTQYF. As DNA, the CDR3 is TGTGCCAGCAACGGGGACAGGGGTGCGGATACGCAGTATTTT. The chain carries TRBV2 and TRBJ2-3, with 10 bases fitting TRBD1. The germline V gene has CDR1 SNHLY and CDR2 FYNNEI. Trimming removed 7 bases from V and 6 bases from J; junction bases left unmatched: 7. There are 14 residues in the CDR3.

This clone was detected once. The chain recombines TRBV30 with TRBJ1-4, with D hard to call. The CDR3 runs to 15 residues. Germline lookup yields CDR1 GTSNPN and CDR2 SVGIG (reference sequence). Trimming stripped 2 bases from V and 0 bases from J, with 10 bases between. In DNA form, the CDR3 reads TGTGCCTGGAGTTCGGGAGCTTCAACTAATGAAAAACTGTTTTTT. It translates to CAWSSGASTNEKLFF.

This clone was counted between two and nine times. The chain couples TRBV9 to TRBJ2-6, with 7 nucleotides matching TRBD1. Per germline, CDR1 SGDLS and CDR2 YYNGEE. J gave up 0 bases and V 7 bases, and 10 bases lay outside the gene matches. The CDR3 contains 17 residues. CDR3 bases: TGTGCCAGCGGATTGGACAGGAAGGGCTCTGGGGCCAACGTCCTGACTTTC. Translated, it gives CASGLDRKGSGANVLTF. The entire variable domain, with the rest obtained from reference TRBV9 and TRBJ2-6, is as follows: DSGVTQTPKHLITATGQRVTLRCSPRSGDLSVYWYQQSLDQGLQFLIQYYNGEERAKGNILERFSAQQFPDLHSELNLSSLELGDSALYFCASGLDRKGSGANVLTFGAGSRLTVL.

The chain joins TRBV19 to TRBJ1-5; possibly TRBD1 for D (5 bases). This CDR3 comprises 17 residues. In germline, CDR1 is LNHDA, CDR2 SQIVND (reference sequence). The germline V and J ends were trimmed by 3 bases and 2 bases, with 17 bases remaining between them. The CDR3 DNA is TGTGCCAGTAGTATCACAGGAGGGAGGGCGGGCAATCAGCCCCAGCATTTT. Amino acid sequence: CASSITGGRAGNQPQHF.

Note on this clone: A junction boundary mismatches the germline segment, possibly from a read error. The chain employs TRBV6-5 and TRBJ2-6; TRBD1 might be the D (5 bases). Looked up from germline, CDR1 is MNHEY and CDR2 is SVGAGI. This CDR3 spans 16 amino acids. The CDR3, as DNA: TGTGCCAGCAGTTACGTGAGAGTCTCTGGGGCCAACGGCCTGACTTTC. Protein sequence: CASSYVRVSGANGLTF.

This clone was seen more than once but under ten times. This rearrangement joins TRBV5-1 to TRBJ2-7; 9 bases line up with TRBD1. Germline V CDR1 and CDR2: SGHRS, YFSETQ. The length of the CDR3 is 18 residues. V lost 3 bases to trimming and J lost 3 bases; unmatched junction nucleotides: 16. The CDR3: CASSSLGQGEREGYEQYF. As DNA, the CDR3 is TGCGCCAGCAGCTCGTTGGGACAGGGAGAGCGAGAAGGCTACGAGCAGTACTTC.

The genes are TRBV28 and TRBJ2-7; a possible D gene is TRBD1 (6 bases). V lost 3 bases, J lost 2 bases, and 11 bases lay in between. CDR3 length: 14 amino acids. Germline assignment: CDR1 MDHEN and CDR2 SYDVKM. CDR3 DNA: TGTGCCAGCAGTTTTTATCAGGGGACCTACGAGCAGTACTTC. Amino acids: CASSFYQGTYEQYF.

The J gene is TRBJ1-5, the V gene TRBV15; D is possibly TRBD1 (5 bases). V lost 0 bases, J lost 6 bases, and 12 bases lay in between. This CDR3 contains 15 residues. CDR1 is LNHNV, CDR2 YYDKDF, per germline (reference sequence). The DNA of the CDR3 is TGTGCCACCAGCAGAGAGGGGGGTACGGCTCAGCCCCAGCATTTT. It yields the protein CATSREGGTAQPQHF.

The CDR3 here is CASSPRGGGTEAFF. Written as DNA, the CDR3 is TGTGCCAGCTCACCACGGGGCGGGGGAACTGAAGCTTTCTTT. The rearrangement joins TRBV18 to TRBJ1-1; possible D gene TRBD1, 5 bases. This CDR3 region has 14 residues. The V end lost 1 base, the J end lost 5 bases, and 11 bases lay between the germline ends. Germline CDR1 reads KGHSH; CDR2 reads LQKENI. The full variable domain, with the rest looked up from reference TRBV18 and TRBJ1-1, is NAGVMQNPRHLVRRRGQEARLRCSPMKGHSHVYWYRQLPEEGLKFMVYLQKENIIDESGMPKERFSAEFPKEGPSILRIQQVVRGDSAAYFCASSPRGGGTEAFFGQGTRLTVV.

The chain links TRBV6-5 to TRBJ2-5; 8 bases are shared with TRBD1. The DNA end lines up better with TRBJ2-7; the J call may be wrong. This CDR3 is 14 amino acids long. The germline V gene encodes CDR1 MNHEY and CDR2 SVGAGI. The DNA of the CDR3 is TGTGCCAGCAGTGCGACAGGGGTCATCTACGAGCAGTACTTC. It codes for CASSATGVIYEQYF.

CDR3 nucleotides: TGCAGCGTTGTGCGGGGTGGAAACATTCAGTACTTC. Protein sequence: CSVVRGGNIQYF. The genes are TRBV29-1 and TRBJ2-4; TRBD2 is a possible D gene (6 bases). V was clipped by 4 bases and J by 6 bases, with 10 bases between them. The CDR3 loop spans 12 amino acids. Germline V gives CDR1 SQVTM, CDR2 ANQGSEA.